The following is a TCR beta chain sequence with its context. Its antigen target is currently unknown. The input lacks base qualities; no much larger clone sits a single base away. To demonstrate the VDJtools post-analysis software, TCR beta repertoires were profiled from the peripheral blood of 10 to 15 young patients with multiple sclerosis. The multiple sclerosis patients were children and adolescents ranging in age from roughly 6 to 15 years. The data belong to a study of post-analysis software for immune sequencing data (dated by TCRdb to the mid-2010s). Regarding the study in general: Disease courses on record covered relapsing-remitting, secondary progressive and progressive-relapsing multiple sclerosis, though some patients had no subtype annotation. A subset of samples was prepared in parallel using single-end sample barcoding, then pooled and co-amplified after Illumina adapter ligation. The patient repertoires were compared against 11 previously published healthy control repertoires obtained from donors aged about 6 to 25 years.

Library preparation was by PCR. Sequencing used an Illumina HiSeq 2500. To reduce PCR and sequencing biases, unique molecular identifiers were incorporated into the TCR beta cDNA libraries. Per 1 to 10 million input T cells, some 500,000 cDNA molecules were obtained, such that each molecule approximated one T cell. The patient libraries were prepared and sequenced with the same protocol used for the earlier healthy control dataset. Samples belonging to the same batch were prepared together, multiplexed and sequenced on a shared HiSeq lane. Per the authors' processing: Raw barcoded reads were processed with MIGEC, and single-read molecular identifier groups were discarded before consensus assembly and CDR3 extraction. VDJtools was used for post-analysis of the clonotype tables, with diversity normalized by down-sampling every dataset to the smallest sample size. To correct batch-related cross-sample contamination, repertoire overlap clustering matched CDR3 amino acid sequences but not nucleotide sequences. TCRdb trimmed public reads at Q25 via fastp, called clones via MiXCR and kept in-frame beta chains. Here each entry gathers all rows of one CDR3 protein and keeps the most common genes and DNA. For this entry, the V and J calls and clone size follow TCRdb and not the study's own pipeline. This sample comprises about 770,000 distinct CDR3 sequences, about 43% of them detected only once. The ten largest clones represent 4.9% of the sample.

What the work shows at the level of the full study, not this receptor alone: The control group was slightly older than the multiple sclerosis patient group. Significantly lower normalized Chao1 diversity was found in multiple sclerosis patients than in controls, suggesting substantial peripheral T-cell clonal expansion. Strong co-clustering of samples prepared in the same batch was shown by direct clustering with F measure, prompting a batch-effect correction.

The sequence came from a girl aged 10 to 17 with multiple sclerosis. Specimen: blood.

This receptor carries the CDR3 CASSWSGETQYF. In nucleotide form, the sequence is TGTGCCAGCAGTTGGAGCGGAGAGACCCAGTACTTC. The rearranged segments are TRBV6-7 and TRBJ2-5, with TRBD2 as a weak D call on 5 bases. TRBV6-7 counts as an open reading frame of uncertain function. The V and J ends are trimmed by 4 bases and 4 bases, leaving 7 bases between them. The CDR3 goes from the cysteine to the phenylalanine over 12 residues. The kept DNA is CDR3 alone, 36 bases in frame from the first base.